A single sample gave rise to the 30 T cell receptor beta chains below, sequenced in a study of T cell responses to AZD1222 COVID-19 vaccine. Sequencing was performed with immunoSEQ multiplex PCR; in TCRdb, only in-frame clones are kept and a portion is missing. Altogether 100,000 to 150,000 clones are present, around 90% being singletons, with the ten largest covering over 5.5%. Here the sequenced sample was peripheral blood, taken on day 0 of AZD1222 vaccination. Every receptor here comes from an adult in good health.

CDR3 protein: CASSTLPQPQHF. The CDR3 DNA follows: TGTGCCAGCAGTACCCTTCCCCAGCCCCAGCATTTT. The gene calls are TRBV28 and TRBJ1-5; D not certain. Deletions cut 5 bases from V and 7 bases from J, with 9 bases between. Germline loops: CDR1 MDHEN, CDR2 SYDVKM. The CDR3 contains 12 residues.

The rearrangement links TRBV3-1 (or the pseudogene TRBV3-2) to TRBJ2-7; 9 nucleotides align to TRBD1. Trimming removed 5 bases from V and 5 bases from J; junction bases left unmatched: 10. This CDR3 is built from 15 residues. Looked up from germline, CDR1 is LGHDT and CDR2 is YNNKEL (reference sequence). The CDR3 region is CASSLPGTGLDEQYF. For the CDR3, the DNA is TGTGCCAGCAGCTTACCCGGGACAGGGCTCGACGAGCAGTACTTC.

This clone was observed a handful of times. The V call is TRBV19, the J call TRBJ1-2, with D tentatively TRBD1 (6 bases). V gave up 6 bases and J gave up 6 bases, with 17 bases separating them. The CDR3 is 14 residues long. Germline V gene sequence: CDR1 LNHDA, CDR2 SQIVND (reference sequence). The CDR3 is CASRRTGYEDGYTF. The CDR3 DNA reads TGTGCCAGTAGGCGTACAGGGTATGAAGATGGCTACACCTTC. The whole variable domain, remainder taken from reference TRBV19 and TRBJ1-2, is DGGITQSPKYLFRKEGQNVTLSCEQNLNHDAMYWYRQDPGQGLRLIYYSQIVNDFQKGDIAEGYSVSREKKESFPLTVTSAQKNPTAFYLCASRRTGYEDGYTFGSGTRLTVV.

This chain links TRBV29-1 with TRBJ2-5; D uncertain. Germline V CDR1 and CDR2: SQVTM, ANQGSEA. The CDR3 runs 12 residues. The germline V and J ends were trimmed by 6 bases and 0 bases, with 8 bases remaining between them. CDR3 residues: CSVRLYQETQYF. CDR3 DNA: TGCAGCGTCCGACTGTACCAAGAGACCCAGTACTTC.

This chain uses TRBV7-2 with TRBJ1-1, with D uncertain. Trimming removed 5 bases from V and 4 bases from J, with 14 bases in between. The CDR3 covers 14 residues. In germline, CDR1 is SGHTA, CDR2 FQGNSA. CDR3 sequence: CASSPRLPATEAFF. In nucleotides, the CDR3 is TGTGCCAGCAGCCCAAGGCTACCTGCCACTGAAGCTTTCTTT.

The chain combines TRBV2 with TRBJ1-2; possible D gene TRBD1, 6 bases. Germline V gene lookup returns CDR1 SNHLY and CDR2 FYNNEI. The CDR3 covers 11 residues. Trimming left V 6 bases short and J 10 bases short, with 12 bases between. The CDR3: CASRYRTAYTF. The DNA for the CDR3 is TGTGCCAGCAGATATCGGACAGCCTACACCTTC.

This chain links TRBV6-2 or TRBV6-3 with TRBJ1-5; D not resolved. The germline V gene encodes CDR1 MNHEY and CDR2 SVGEGT. V dropped 5 bases and J dropped 3 bases, with 2 bases sitting between them. The length of the CDR3 is 11 residues. The chain's CDR3 is CASSNNQPQHF. DNA for the CDR3: TGTGCCAGCAGTAACAATCAGCCCCAGCATTTT.

This clone was found once. The V gene is TRBV5-1, the J gene TRBJ1-1, with D unclear. The CDR3 sequence is 15 residues long. Trimming took off 0 bases at V and 5 bases at J, with 14 bases between the two ends. From germline, CDR1 is SGHRS and CDR2 YFSETQ. For the CDR3, the DNA is TGCGCCAGCAGCTTGGTGCCGGAACTTTCTACTGAAGCTTTCTTT. As protein: CASSLVPELSTEAFF.

The gene calls are TRBV7-9 and TRBJ2-7; D is possibly TRBD1 (6 bases). Germline V gene data show CDR1 as SEHNR and CDR2 as FQNEAQ (reference sequence). V lost 5 bases and J lost 0, with 11 bases in between. There are 14 residues in the CDR3. As DNA, the CDR3 is TGTGCCAGCAGCCCTCCGGACAGCTCCTACGAGCAGTACTTC. Translating it yields CASSPPDSSYEQYF.

V is TRBV5-1 and J is TRBJ1-2; D perhaps matches TRBD1 (5 bases). V was shortened by 4 bases and J by 4 bases, with 8 bases between the two germline ends. The CDR3 is 12 residues long. Per the germline V gene, CDR1 is SGHRS and CDR2 is YFSETQ. CDR3 protein: CASSVGTYGYTF. The CDR3 bases are TGCGCCAGCAGCGTGGGGACCTATGGCTACACCTTC.

V usage is TRBV19 and J usage is TRBJ2-7; possibly TRBD1 or TRBD2 for D (5 bases each). Trimming removed 3 bases at V and 0 bases at J, with 15 bases between. This CDR3 has 16 residues. Per the germline V gene, CDR1 is LNHDA and CDR2 is SQIVND (reference sequence). CDR3 coding DNA: TGTGCCAGTAGTATGGGGGACCCACGGACCTCCTACGAGCAGTACTTC. It yields the protein CASSMGDPRTSYEQYF.

The chain is built from TRBV5-1 and TRBJ1-6, with TRBD1 matching 10 bases. The trim removed 4 bases at V and 8 bases at J, leaving 9 bases unmatched. CDR1 and CDR2 (germline): SGHRS, YFSETQ. CDR3 length equals 16 residues. Here the CDR3 reads CASSRKKGQGHSPLHF. The CDR3 DNA sequence: TGCGCCAGCAGCCGAAAAAAGGGACAGGGGCATTCACCCCTCCACTTT.

This clone has only one observation. The rearrangement uses TRBV5-1 and TRBJ1-1; 9 bases map to TRBD1. In germline, CDR1 is SGHRS, CDR2 YFSETQ. With V trimmed by 4 bases and J by 2 bases, 6 bases remained unmatched. This CDR3 region has 15 residues. CDR3 nucleotides: TGCGCCAGCAGCGCATACAGGGGGCCCAACACTGAAGCTTTCTTT. Protein sequence: CASSAYRGPNTEAFF.

The gene calls are TRBV15 and TRBJ2-1, with 7 bases matching TRBD2. V was pared by 4 bases and J by 7 bases, with 13 bases of the junction left unmatched. This CDR3 comprises 16 residues. Germline CDR1 and CDR2: LNHNV and YYDKDF (reference sequence). In DNA form, the CDR3 reads TGTGCCACCAGCAACCTACTAGGGACTACCCATAATGAGCAGTTCTTC. As protein: CATSNLLGTTHNEQFF. Drawing the rest from reference TRBV15 and TRBJ2-1, the complete variable domain is DAMVIQNPRYQVTQFGKPVTLSCSQTLNHNVMYWYQQKSSQAPKLLFHYYDKDFNNEADTPDNFQSRRPNTSFCFLDIRSPGLGDTAMYLCATSNLLGTTHNEQFFGPGTRLTVL.

The V and J genes are TRBV28 and TRBJ1-1; TRBD1 is a possible D gene (6 bases). The V gene lost 3 bases and the J gene lost 4 bases, with 15 bases spanning the gap. From germline, CDR1 is MDHEN and CDR2 SYDVKM. This CDR3 region has 15 residues. The CDR3 nucleotides read TGTGCCAGCAGTTTGCCACAGGGTGAGGGCACTGAAGCTTTCTTT. Translated, it gives CASSLPQGEGTEAFF. Supplemented by reference TRBV28 and TRBJ1-1, the full variable domain reads DVKVTQSSRYLVKRTGEKVFLECVQDMDHENMFWYRQDPGLGLRLIYFSYDVKMKEKGDIPEGYSVSREKKERFSLILESASTNQTSMYLCASSLPQGEGTEAFFGQGTRLTVV.

The chain is built from TRBV2 and TRBJ2-5, with TRBD1 matching 8 bases. V lost 4 bases, J lost 4 bases, and 11 bases stayed unmatched. The CDR3 is 16 amino acids. Germline CDR1 reads SNHLY; CDR2 reads FYNNEI. For the CDR3, the DNA is TGTGCCAGCAGTGGAGGCAGGGCAGGGGGCGCAGAGACCCAGTACTTC. Its protein is CASSGGRAGGAETQYF.

The chain has TRBV7-6 and TRBJ2-2; 7 bases are shared with TRBD2. The CDR3 has 16 amino acids. The V gene end was trimmed by 1 base and the J gene end by 0 bases; junction bases not matched to a gene: 2. Germline lookup yields CDR1 SGHVS and CDR2 FNYEAQ. In DNA form, the CDR3 reads TGTGCCAGCAGCTTAGGTAGCGGGTCGAACACCGGGGAGCTGTTTTTT. This codes for CASSLGSGSNTGELFF. The full variable domain, with the rest looked up from reference TRBV7-6 and TRBJ2-2, is GAGVSQSPRYKVTKRGQDVALRCDPISGHVSLYWYRQALGQGPEFLTYFNYEAQQDKSGLPNDRFSAERPEGSISTLTIQRTEQRDSAMYRCASSLGSGSNTGELFFGEGSRLTVL.

The chain has TRBV19 and TRBJ2-7, with D hard to call. CDR3 length: 14 amino acids. The germline V and J ends were trimmed by 6 bases and 0 bases, with 12 bases remaining between them. CDR1 is LNHDA and CDR2 is SQIVND in the germline V gene (reference sequence). The CDR3 bases are TGTGCCAGTAGCCGGGCTTTGAGCTCCTACGAGCAGTACTTC. It codes for CASSRALSSYEQYF.

The V and J genes are TRBV6-5 and TRBJ1-2; D gene unclear. V was pared by 6 bases and J by 4 bases, with 15 bases between. The CDR3 runs 14 residues. Germline loops: CDR1 MNHEY, CDR2 SVGAGI. CDR3 loop: CASSADRFSYGYTF. CDR3 nucleotide sequence: TGTGCCAGCAGCGCAGACCGATTCTCCTATGGCTACACCTTC.

The gene calls are TRBV27 and TRBJ1-5; 7 bases are a match to TRBD1. The CDR3 is 16 residues long. Germline V gives CDR1 MNHEY, CDR2 SMNVEV (reference sequence). V shed 5 bases, J shed 2 bases, and the junction held 9 bases outside the gene matches. The CDR3, as DNA: TGTGCCAGCAGTACCGGAGGGGGCGCGGGCAATCAGCCCCAGCATTTT. Encoded protein: CASSTGGGAGNQPQHF.

The chain recombines TRBV3-1 (or the pseudogene TRBV3-2) with TRBJ1-2; 9 bases are a match to TRBD1. Trimming took 4 bases from V and 2 from J; bases not matched to a gene: 5. Per germline, CDR1 LGHDT and CDR2 YNNKEL (reference sequence). CDR3 length: 15 amino acids. CDR3 in amino acids: CASSLLGTGNYGYTF. The CDR3 DNA reads TGTGCCAGCAGCCTTCTTGGGACAGGGAACTATGGCTACACCTTC.

The J gene is TRBJ1-5, the V gene TRBV5-6; D is uncertain. The V and J ends lost 7 bases and 6 bases respectively, with 17 bases between them. Germline V gene data show CDR1 as SGHDT and CDR2 as YYEEEE. This CDR3 comprises 14 residues. The CDR3 protein is CASASSGGGQPQHF. DNA of the CDR3: TGTGCCAGCGCCAGCTCCGGCGGCGGTCAGCCCCAGCATTTT.

The rearrangement joins TRBV4-3 to TRBJ1-1, with a tentative D call TRBD1 (6 bases). The CDR3 covers 16 residues. Trimming took 0 bases from V and 7 from J, leaving 18 bases between them. Germline V gives CDR1 LGHNA, CDR2 YSLEER. The CDR3 region has the DNA TGCGCCAGCAGCCAAGATCTCGCAGGGGCAAACCGTGAAGCTTTCTTT. Translating it yields CASSQDLAGANREAFF.

The V and J genes are TRBV7-2 and TRBJ2-5; TRBD1 matches 7 bases. Germline trimming cut 5 bases from V and 0 bases from J; bases unmatched to any gene: 3. There are 14 residues in the CDR3. Germline values: CDR1 SGHTA, CDR2 FQGNSA. The CDR3 DNA is TGTGCCAGCAGCCTGGGACAGCACCAAGAGACCCAGTACTTC. Residues: CASSLGQHQETQYF.

This chain connects TRBV11-2 to TRBJ1-1; D is ambiguous. The length of the CDR3 is 13 residues. Trimming shortened V by 5 bases and J by 5 bases, and 12 bases separated the two germline ends. The V gene's germline CDR1 is SGHAT and CDR2 FQNNGV. In DNA form, the CDR3 reads TGTGCCAGCAGCCCACATGCGGGAACTGAAGCTTTCTTT. Its protein is CASSPHAGTEAFF.

This CDR3 is CASSLTPDRGNYGYTF. The CDR3 DNA is TGCGCCAGCAGCCTTACCCCGGACAGGGGAAACTATGGCTACACCTTC. The chain has TRBV5-1 and TRBJ1-2, with TRBD1 matching over 9 bases. Trimming took 4 bases from V and 2 from J; bases not matched to a gene: 9. CDR1 and CDR2 from the germline V gene are SGHRS and YFSETQ. The length of the CDR3 is 16 residues.

The chain combines TRBV7-9 with TRBJ2-2, with D tentatively TRBD1 (6 bases). V lost 2 bases to trimming and J lost 2 bases, with 15 bases between them. CDR1 is SEHNR and CDR2 is FQNEAQ in the germline V gene (reference sequence). This CDR3 spans 17 amino acids. CDR3 coding DNA: TGTGCCAGCAGCTTAACAGGGCGGAGTATTAACACCGGGGAGCTGTTTTTT. Translating it yields CASSLTGRSINTGELFF.

This sequence joins TRBV5-1 and TRBJ2-6, with D possibly matching TRBD1 (5 bases). This CDR3 comprises 16 residues. V gave up 5 bases and J gave up 0 bases, with 12 bases separating them. Germline lookup yields CDR1 SGHRS and CDR2 YFSETQ. The CDR3 region has the DNA TGCGCCAGCAGGCCAGGGATGAACTCTGGGGCCAACGTCCTGACTTTC. Protein product: CASRPGMNSGANVLTF.

The sample holds a few counts of this clone. This chain connects TRBV10-3 to TRBJ1-6; possibly TRBD1 for D (5 bases). Germline V gene lookup returns CDR1 ENHRY and CDR2 SYGVKD. The CDR3 runs to 14 residues. V gave up 10 bases and J gave up 5 bases, with 15 bases separating them. The CDR3 DNA reads as TGTGCCACCACCGGGACGGCCAATAATTCACCCCTCCACTTT. It is translated as CATTGTANNSPLHF.

The V gene is TRBV11-3, the J gene TRBJ1-6; the D is unclear. This CDR3 is 18 amino acids long. Germline-derived CDR1 and CDR2 are SGHNT and YENEEA. V was cut by 4 bases and J by 1 base, with 17 bases left in between. The DNA for the CDR3 is TGTGCCAGCAGCTCTCCTGGTCCGGGTGCGTCCTATAATTCACCCCTCCACTTT. It translates to CASSSPGPGASYNSPLHF.